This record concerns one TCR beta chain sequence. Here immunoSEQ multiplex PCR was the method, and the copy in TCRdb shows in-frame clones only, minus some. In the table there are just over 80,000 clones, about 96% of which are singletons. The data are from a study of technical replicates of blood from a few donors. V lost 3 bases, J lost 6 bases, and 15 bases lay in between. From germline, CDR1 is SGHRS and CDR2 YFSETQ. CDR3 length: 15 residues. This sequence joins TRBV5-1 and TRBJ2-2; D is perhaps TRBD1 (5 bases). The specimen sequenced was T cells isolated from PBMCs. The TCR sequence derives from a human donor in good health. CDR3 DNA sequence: TGCGCCAGCAGCTCCCTTAGGGGCTGGTCCGGGGAGCTGTTTTTT. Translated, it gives CASSSLRGWSGELFF.